This TCR beta chain originates from a study of CD8+ T cells in alopecia areata. Treatment indicated: oral pan-JAK inhibitor, 5-10 mg twice daily. Looked up from germline, CDR1 is SQVTM and CDR2 is ANQGSEA. Trimming cost V 5 bases and J 7 bases, with 9 bases left between them. The CDR3 runs to 11 residues. Extracted RNA was reverse transcribed into cDNA, the sequencing template. Data came from immunoSEQ multiplex PCR; TCRdb stores just in-frame clones and leaves some out. Seen here are under 350,000 clones, about 62% observed once, and the top ten hold approximately 1.8%. Source: CD4+ T cells sorted from blood, taken at week 24, from a patient treated with tofacitinib. The chain joins TRBV29-1 to TRBJ1-3, with no clear D. The sequence was obtained from a human donor with alopecia areata. The CDR3 here is CSVFLRNTIYF. In nucleotides, the CDR3 is TGCAGCGTTTTCTTGAGGAACACCATATATTTT.